This T cell receptor beta chain was sequenced for a study of technical replicates of blood from a few donors. Sequenced by immunoSEQ multiplex PCR; TCRdb stores in-frame clones only, minus some. The sample shows more than 75,000 clones, around 85% of them seen only once. This CDR3 is 12 amino acids long. Losses at the gene ends were 6 bases for V and 8 bases for J; bases not matched to a gene: 4. From germline, CDR1 is MNHEY and CDR2 SMNVEV (reference sequence). The rearrangement joins TRBV27 to TRBJ1-2; 9 bases fit TRBD1. This clonotype was obtained from a human donor in good health. Some clones in this sample may be carry-over from other donors' samples. Sequenced: PBMCs. The CDR3 loop reads CASRGTGRGYTF. The CDR3 DNA sequence: TGTGCCAGCAGAGGGACAGGGAGAGGCTACACCTTC.